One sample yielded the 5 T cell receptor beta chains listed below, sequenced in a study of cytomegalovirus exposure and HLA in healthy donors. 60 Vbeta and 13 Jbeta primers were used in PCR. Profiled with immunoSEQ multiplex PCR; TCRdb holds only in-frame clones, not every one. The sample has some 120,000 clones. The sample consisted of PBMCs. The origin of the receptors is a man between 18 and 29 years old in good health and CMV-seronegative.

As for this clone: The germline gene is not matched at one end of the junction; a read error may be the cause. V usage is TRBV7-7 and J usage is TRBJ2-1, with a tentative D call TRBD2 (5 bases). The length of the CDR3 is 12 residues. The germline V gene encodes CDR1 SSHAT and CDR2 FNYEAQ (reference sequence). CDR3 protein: CASSMSGGRQFF. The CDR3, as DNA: TGTGCTAGCAGCATGAGCGGAGGACGTCAGTTCTTC.

CDR3: CASSLDSRGTGQPQHF. The CDR3 DNA follows: TGTGCCAGCAGTTTGGACAGCAGAGGGACAGGCCAGCCCCAGCATTTT. The chain recombines TRBV27 with TRBJ1-5, with 8 positions matching TRBD1. The CDR3 has 16 amino acids. CDR1 and CDR2 (germline): MNHEY, SMNVEV (reference sequence). The V gene end was trimmed by 3 bases and the J gene end by 7 bases; junction bases not matched to a gene: 11.

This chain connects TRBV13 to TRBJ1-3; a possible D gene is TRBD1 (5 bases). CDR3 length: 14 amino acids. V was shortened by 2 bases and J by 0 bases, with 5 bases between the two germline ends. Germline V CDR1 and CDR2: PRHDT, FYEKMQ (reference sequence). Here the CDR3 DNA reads TGTGCCAGCAGCTTACAGGGCTCTGGAAACACCATATATTTT. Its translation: CASSLQGSGNTIYF.

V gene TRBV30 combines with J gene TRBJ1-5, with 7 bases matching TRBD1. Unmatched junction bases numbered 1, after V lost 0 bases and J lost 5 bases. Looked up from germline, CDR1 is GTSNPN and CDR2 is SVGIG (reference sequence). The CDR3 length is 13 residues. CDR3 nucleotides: TGTGCCTGGAGTGTAGGGGGCTATCAGCCCCAGCATTTT. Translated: CAWSVGGYQPQHF. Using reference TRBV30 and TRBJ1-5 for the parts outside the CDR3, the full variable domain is SQTIHQWPATLVQPVGSPLSLECTVEGTSNPNLYWYRQAAGRGLQLLFYSVGIGQISSEVPQNLSASRPQDRQFILSSKKLLLSDSGFYLCAWSVGGYQPQHFGDGTRLSIL.

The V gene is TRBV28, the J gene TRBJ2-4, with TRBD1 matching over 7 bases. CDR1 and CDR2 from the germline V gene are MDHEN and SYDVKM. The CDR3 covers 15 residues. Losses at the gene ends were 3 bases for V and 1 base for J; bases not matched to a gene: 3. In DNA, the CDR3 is TGTGCCAGCAGTTTCGAGGGGGCTGCCAAAAACATTCAGTACTTC. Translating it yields CASSFEGAAKNIQYF. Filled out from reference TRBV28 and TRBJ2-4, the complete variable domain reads DVKVTQSSRYLVKRTGEKVFLECVQDMDHENMFWYRQDPGLGLRLIYFSYDVKMKEKGDIPEGYSVSREKKERFSLILESASTNQTSMYLCASSFEGAAKNIQYFGAGTRLSVL.